A selection of T cell receptor beta chains follows, all from one sample in a study of T cells after yellow fever vaccination. TCRdb re-analysed the 5' RACE reads in MiXCR, keeping a single row per CDR3 protein. This sample yields hundreds of thousands of distinct CDR3 sequences, of which roughly 12% are seen a single time; more than 12% belongs to the top ten. The sample was PBMCs, taken on the day of the yellow fever booster vaccination. Receptors were obtained from a man aged 25-45 years who received the YFV17D yellow fever vaccine. CDR3s include the opening cysteine and the closing phenylalanine or tryptophan. A D gene is named only where the DNA matches it firmly. Only some rows state a clone size, as once, few, many or a class for expanded clones.

>TRBV5-1|NA|many|TRBJ2-5
CASSLLQETQYF
TGTGCCAGCAGTTTACTCCAAGAGACCCAGTACTTC
>TRBV11-2|NA|few|TRBJ2-5
CASSFHSTWGQTQYF
TGTGCCAGCAGCTTCCACTCGACGTGGGGGCAGACCCAGTACTTC
>TRBV6-2/TRBV6-3|NA|NA|TRBJ2-7
CASTNVGPGDYEQYF
TGTGCCAGCACCAACGTTGGACCAGGGGACTACGAGCAGTACTTC
>TRBV5-4|NA|NA|TRBJ2-5
CASSLWSTQETQYF
TGTGCCAGCAGCTTGTGGTCTACCCAAGAGACCCAGTACTTC
>TRBV3-1|NA|few|TRBJ1-2
CASSQDRPYGYTF
TGTGCCAGCAGCCAAGACAGGCCCTATGGCTACACCTTC
>TRBV25-1|TRBD2|NA|TRBJ2-5
CASSNQRGGANQETQYF
TGTGCCAGCAGTAACCAGCGGGGGGGGGCAAACCAAGAGACCCAGTACTTC
>TRBV12-3/TRBV12-4|NA|NA|TRBJ2-7
CASRQATYEQYF
TGTGCCAGCAGGCAGGCCACCTACGAGCAGTACTTC
>TRBV6-5|NA|few|TRBJ1-1
CASSYSAGRTEAFF
TGTGCCAGCAGTTACTCGGCGGGGAGAACTGAAGCTTTCTTT
>TRBV2|NA|NA|TRBJ2-3
CASTPGAVGGDTQYF
TGTGCCAGCACCCCCGGGGCAGTCGGGGGAGATACGCAGTATTTT
>TRBV18|NA|few|TRBJ2-1
CASSPPSGLLSNEQFF
TGTGCCAGCTCACCACCGTCGGGACTTCTTTCCAATGAGCAGTTCTTC
>TRBV5-1|TRBD1|few|TRBJ2-5
CASRRPGQGQETQYF
TGCGCCAGCAGGAGACCGGGACAGGGGCAGGAGACCCAGTACTTC
>TRBV19|NA|NA|TRBJ2-5
CASSMKGWETQYF
TGTGCCAGTAGTATGAAGGGATGGGAGACCCAGTACTTC
>TRBV3-1|TRBD2|NA|TRBJ2-7
CASGSGSYEQYF
TGTGCCAGCGGTAGCGGGAGTTACGAGCAGTACTTC
>TRBV7-2|NA|few|TRBJ2-7
CASNPASYEQYF
TGTGCCAGCAACCCTGCGTCCTACGAGCAGTACTTC
>TRBV27|TRBD2|few|TRBJ2-7
CASSLSAAGASYEQYF
TGTGCCAGCAGTTTATCGGCGGCGGGAGCGTCCTACGAGCAGTACTTC
>TRBV20-1|TRBD1|NA|TRBJ1-5
CSAKNTNYRGRDQPQHF
TGCAGTGCTAAGAACACCAACTACAGGGGTCGAGATCAGCCCCAGCATTTT
>TRBV7-2|NA|NA|TRBJ2-7
CASSLMAGSYEQYF
TGTGCCAGCAGCTTAATGGCGGGTTCCTACGAGCAGTACTTC
>TRBV7-2|NA|NA|TRBJ1-2
CASRDPQNYGYTF
TGTGCCAGCCGAGACCCCCAGAACTATGGCTACACCTTC
>TRBV15|NA|many|TRBJ1-6
CATSRGAISPLHF
TGTGCCACCAGCAGAGGAGCGATTTCACCCCTCCACTTT
>TRBV3-1|NA|few|TRBJ1-5
CASSQGTRQPQHF
TGTGCCAGCAGCCAAGGGACGAGGCAGCCCCAGCATTTT
>TRBV5-1|TRBD2|few|TRBJ2-5
CASRRTSGQETQYF
TGCGCCAGCAGGCGGACTAGCGGACAAGAGACCCAGTACTTC
>TRBV5-1|NA|many|TRBJ2-1
CASSSSVEQFF
TGCGCCAGCAGCTCTAGCGTTGAGCAGTTCTTC
>TRBV10-3|NA|few|TRBJ1-1
CAISESRGRAFF
TGTGCCATCAGTGAGTCTCGGGGGAGAGCTTTCTTT
>TRBV28|NA|many|TRBJ2-7
CASISNFYSRDASYEQYF
TGTGCCAGCATCTCCAATTTCTACAGCCGCGACGCTTCCTACGAGCAGTACTTC
>TRBV6-6|NA|many|TRBJ2-5
CASSLVQETQYF
TGTGCCAGCAGTTTGGTACAAGAGACCCAGTACTTC
>TRBV7-9|NA|few|TRBJ1-1
CASSFSEGASFF
TGTGCCAGCAGCTTCTCAGAGGGCGCGTCTTTCTTT
>TRBV15|TRBD1|many|TRBJ2-5
CATSRGGTAQGETQYF
TGTGCCACCAGCAGAGGTGGGACAGCCCAGGGGGAGACCCAGTACTTC
>TRBV27|TRBD2|few|TRBJ2-3
CASKRGGGYADTQYF
TGTGCCAGCAAACGGGGGGGCGGGTACGCAGATACGCAGTATTTT
>TRBV9|NA|NA|TRBJ1-1
CASSETPSGELAFF
TGTGCCAGCAGCGAGACCCCCTCGGGGGAGCTAGCTTTCTTT
>TRBV19|NA|few|TRBJ1-1
CASKHRGMNTEAFF
TGTGCCAGTAAGCACAGAGGTATGAACACTGAAGCTTTCTTT
>TRBV12-2|NA|NA|TRBJ2-7
CASRLALRGGSYEQYF
TGTGCAAGTCGCTTAGCCCTTAGGGGCGGGAGCTACGAGCAGTACTTC
>TRBV19|TRBD2|many|TRBJ2-1
CASSTRTSGRAGEYEQFF
TGTGCCAGTAGTACTAGGACTAGCGGGAGGGCCGGCGAATATGAGCAGTTCTTC
>TRBV29-1|NA|few|TRBJ2-2
CSVPDTTGELFF
TGCAGCGTCCCGGACACCACCGGGGAGCTGTTTTTT
>TRBV7-2|TRBD1|NA|TRBJ1-1
CASSANRGFTEAFF
TGTGCCAGCAGCGCGAACAGGGGGTTTACTGAAGCTTTCTTT
>TRBV6-2/TRBV6-3|NA|NA|TRBJ2-1
CATCKLVRNEQFF
TGTGCCACCTGTAAACTAGTACGCAATGAGCAGTTCTTC
>TRBV5-1|TRBD2|few|TRBJ2-3
CASSLAQGLPTDTQYF
TGCGCCAGCAGCTTGGCCCAGGGACTACCCACAGATACGCAGTATTTT
>TRBV11-2|NA|few|TRBJ1-5
CASSLESGQPQHF
TGTGCCAGCAGCTTAGAATCGGGGCAGCCCCAGCATTTT
>TRBV2|NA|few|TRBJ1-2
CASSEMTGGGGYTF
TGTGCCAGCAGTGAAATGACCGGAGGAGGGGGCTACACCTTC
>TRBV5-1|NA|NA|TRBJ2-5
CASTLRGEQETQYF
TGCGCCAGCACCCTCAGGGGGGAGCAGGAGACCCAGTACTTC
>TRBV20-1|TRBD2|few|TRBJ2-1
CSASTLAGFYNEQFF
TGCAGTGCTAGCACCCTAGCGGGCTTCTACAATGAGCAGTTCTTC
>TRBV24-1|NA|few|TRBJ2-3
CATAKMGTDTQYF
TGTGCCACCGCCAAAATGGGCACAGATACGCAGTATTTT
>TRBV7-2|NA|NA|TRBJ2-1
CASSLDWNEQFF
TGTGCCAGCAGCTTAGACTGGAATGAGCAGTTCTTC
>TRBV5-1|TRBD2|NA|TRBJ2-3
CASSWTSGIPTQYF
TGCGCCAGCAGCTGGACTAGCGGGATTCCTACGCAGTATTTT
>TRBV7-3|NA|many|TRBJ1-1
CASSLNANTEAFF
TGTGCCAGCAGCTTAAATGCGAACACTGAAGCTTTCTTT
>TRBV27|NA|many|TRBJ2-1
CASSLSGNEQFF
TGTGCCAGCAGCCTTTCAGGGAATGAGCAGTTCTTC
>TRBV4-2|NA|NA|TRBJ2-7
CASSQESTQGLGQYF
TGTGCCAGCAGCCAAGAAAGTACGCAGGGACTCGGGCAGTACTTC
>TRBV20-1|NA|few|TRBJ1-1
CSDWTNTEAFF
TGCAGTGACTGGACGAACACTGAAGCTTTCTTT
>TRBV9|NA|few|TRBJ2-7
CASSVVREGEEQYF
TGTGCCAGCAGCGTAGTCCGTGAAGGAGAAGAGCAGTACTTC
>TRBV24-1|NA|few|TRBJ2-3
CATSGPLAEISTDTQYF
TGTGCCACCAGTGGTCCTTTAGCGGAGATTAGCACAGATACGCAGTATTTT
>TRBV6-4|NA|NA|TRBJ2-2
CASRNQHGGAGELFF
TGTGCCAGCAGAAATCAGCACGGCGGGGCCGGGGAGCTGTTTTTT
>TRBV7-8|TRBD2|few|TRBJ2-7
CASSPASGSMRSEQYF
TGTGCCAGCAGCCCGGCTAGCGGGAGTATGCGAAGCGAGCAGTACTTC
>TRBV20-1|TRBD2|NA|TRBJ2-7
CSARVTSGRAYEQYF
TGCAGTGCTAGAGTGACTAGCGGGAGGGCCTACGAGCAGTACTTC
>TRBV7-2|NA|few|TRBJ1-6
CASSSSLGSYNSPLHF
TGTGCCAGCAGCTCCAGCCTTGGGTCCTATAATTCACCCCTCCACTTT
>TRBV4-2|NA|few|TRBJ1-1
CASSQDQGGNTEAFF
TGTGCCAGCAGCCAAGATCAAGGGGGAAACACTGAAGCTTTCTTT
>TRBV20-1|TRBD2|NA|TRBJ2-1
CSARPIAGVYNEQFF
TGCAGTGCTAGGCCGATAGCGGGAGTCTACAATGAGCAGTTCTTC